This TCR beta chain was recorded in a study of T cell responses to AZD1222 COVID-19 vaccine. Generated by immunoSEQ multiplex PCR, the TCRdb table keeps only in-frame clones and is missing some. The sample gives fewer than 75,000 clones, around 90% of which show up once; 6.3% is in the top ten. The CDR3 loop spans 15 amino acids. V shed 6 bases, J shed 0 bases, and the junction held 10 bases outside the gene matches. Germline V gives CDR1 SQVTM, CDR2 ANQGSEA. The clonotype was recovered from an adult who received the MenACWY meningococcal vaccine as a control. Specimen: peripheral blood, collected 28 days after the second dose of the MenACWY control vaccine. V gene TRBV29-1 combines with J gene TRBJ1-1; 7 bases are shared with TRBD1. In nucleotides, the CDR3 is TGCAGCGTCCTTGGAGAGGGGGCTATGAACACTGAAGCTTTCTTT. Amino acid sequence: CSVLGEGAMNTEAFF. Complete variable domain (other parts from reference TRBV29-1 and TRBJ1-1): SAVISQKPSRDICQRGTSLTIQCQVDSQVTMMFWYRQQPGQSLTLIATANQGSEATYESGFVIDKFPISRPNLTFSTLTVSNMSPEDSSIYLCSVLGEGAMNTEAFFGQGTRLTVV.